The 18 T cell receptor beta chains in this list originate from one sample, sequenced in a study of blood T cells in healthy people across ages. Using a J-beta primer mix together with a sample-barcoded 5' primer, a second PCR was run for roughly 6 to 11 cycles. A single record per CDR3 protein comes from TCRdb applying MiXCR to the 5' RACE reads. The table lists roughly 700,000 distinct CDR3 sequences, 45% to 50% of them singletons. Sample: blood. The receptors were sampled from a woman in her sixties or seventies in good health.

This chain links TRBV7-6 with TRBJ2-7, with TRBD2 identical over 11 bases. The CDR3 has 16 amino acids. Germline CDR1 reads SGHVS; CDR2 reads FNYEAQ. V lost 5 bases and J lost 7; bases outside the gene matches: 13. The CDR3 DNA is TGTGCCAGCAGCAAGGCAACTAGCGGGAGTGGGAATGAGCAGTACTTC. Its translation is CASSKATSGSGNEQYF.

CDR3 loop: CASGRDSEFYEQYF. CDR3 bases: TGCGCCAGCGGACGGGACAGCGAGTTCTACGAGCAGTACTTC. The chain recombines TRBV5-1 with TRBJ2-4; 7 bases map to TRBD1. The J call is in doubt because the DNA end fits TRBJ2-7 better. CDR1 is SGHRS and CDR2 is YFSETQ in the germline V gene. The CDR3 totals 14 residues.

This clonotype was found a few times. The chain is built from TRBV15 and TRBJ2-4; D is possibly TRBD2 (5 bases). V gave up 0 bases and J gave up 5 bases, with 11 bases separating them. The CDR3 has 15 residues. Germline assignment: CDR1 LNHNV and CDR2 YYDKDF (reference sequence). The CDR3 region has the DNA TGTGCCACCAGCAGAGATCAAGTGGGAGAAAACATTCAGTACTTC. Translated: CATSRDQVGENIQYF.

This sequence joins TRBV9 and TRBJ2-7, with unresolved D. The end of the DNA fits TRBJ2-5 better, so the J call may be wrong. Germline lookup yields CDR1 SGDLS and CDR2 YYNGEE. The CDR3 runs to 15 residues. CDR3 nucleotide sequence: TGTGCCAGCAGCGTAGCTTCCCGTAGCCAAGAGACCCAGTACTTC. Residues: CASSVASRSQETQYF.

The CDR3 nucleotides read TGCAGTGCTAGGCGTCCCAGGGCCACCGGGGAGCTGTTTTTT. Protein: CSARRPRATGELFF. V gene TRBV20-1 combines with J gene TRBJ2-2, with D tentatively TRBD1 (5 bases). CDR1 is DFQATT and CDR2 is SNEGSKA in the germline V gene (reference sequence). The CDR3 spans 14 residues. The V and J ends lost 3 bases and 4 bases respectively, with 12 bases between them.

For the CDR3, the DNA is TGTGCCAGCAGCTTCTACCCTCCTGGCACAGGGATCGACGAGCAGTACTTC. This translates into CASSFYPPGTGIDEQYF. J is TRBJ2-7 and V is TRBV7-9; tentatively, D is TRBD1 (6 bases). V was pared by 3 bases and J by 5 bases, with 23 bases between. Per the germline V gene, CDR1 is SEHNR and CDR2 is FQNEAQ (reference sequence). The CDR3 is 17 residues long.

The chain combines TRBV28 with TRBJ2-3; TRBD2 matches 9 bases. Germline-derived CDR1 and CDR2 are MDHEN and SYDVKM. The CDR3 length is 16 residues. V lost 8 bases to trimming and J lost 3 bases; unmatched junction nucleotides: 12. CDR3 nucleotides: TGTGCCAGCCACAACCGCGGGAGGGCAAGGACAGATACGCAGTATTTT. Amino acid sequence: CASHNRGRARTDTQYF.

V usage is TRBV20-1 and J usage is TRBJ2-1; 13 nucleotides align to TRBD2. From germline, CDR1 is DFQATT and CDR2 SNEGSKA (reference sequence). The CDR3 runs to 16 residues. Trimming at V came to 7 bases and at J to 10 bases, leaving 16 bases not matched to a gene. As DNA, the CDR3 is TGCAGTGTCCCGGGGCAGGGACTAGCGGGAAAGGACGAGCAGTTCTTC. It codes for CSVPGQGLAGKDEQFF.

The V call is TRBV6-5, the J call TRBJ2-5; D could derive from TRBD1 or TRBD2 (5 bases each). V lost 5 bases, J lost 11 bases, and 21 bases lay in between. The CDR3 covers 14 residues. Per germline, CDR1 MNHEY and CDR2 SVGAGI. In DNA, the CDR3 is TGTGCCAGCAGTACGCCCGTGAGGGGAGAAGAGCAGTACTTC. Its translation is CASSTPVRGEEQYF.

The V and J genes are TRBV28 and TRBJ1-5; D not certain. Per the germline V gene, CDR1 is MDHEN and CDR2 is SYDVKM. This CDR3 comprises 16 residues. The V and J ends lost 5 bases and 0 bases respectively, with 14 bases between them. DNA of the CDR3: TGTGCCAGCAGTACCCGGTTGTCATATAGCAATCAGCCCCAGCATTTT. Translated: CASSTRLSYSNQPQHF.

This clonotype was seen at least ten times. Just one base apart from a much larger clone, this may be a read error. The chain uses TRBV28 and TRBJ2-1; no firm D call. The CDR3 consists of 14 residues. The V end was cut by 5 bases, the J end by 0 bases, with 8 bases between. Germline V gene sequence: CDR1 MDHEN, CDR2 SYDVKM. CDR3 loop: CASSVSPSYNEQFF. CDR3 nucleotide sequence: TGTGCCAGCAGTGTAAGTCCCTCCTACAATGAGCAGTTCTTC.

The rearrangement joins TRBV4-2 to TRBJ2-2, with D tentatively TRBD2 (6 bases). Germline CDR1 is LGHNA and CDR2 is YNFKEQ. The length of the CDR3 is 16 residues. Trimming removed 4 bases from V and 1 base from J, with 13 bases in between. The CDR3 DNA is TGTGCCAGCAGCCGGAGGGTTAAGGAGAACACCGGGGAGCTGTTTTTT. Its translation: CASSRRVKENTGELFF.

This clonotype was seen more than once but under ten times. The J gene is TRBJ2-3, the V gene TRBV9; no reliable D call. This CDR3 has 15 amino acids. Germline V gene sequence: CDR1 SGDLS, CDR2 YYNGEE. The germline V and J ends were trimmed by 0 bases and 2 bases, with 10 bases remaining between them. In DNA form, the CDR3 reads TGTGCCAGCAGCGTAGCACATTTCCCCACAGATACGCAGTATTTT. Protein: CASSVAHFPTDTQYF.

There are a few counts of this clonotype. The chain carries TRBV7-9 and TRBJ2-7; TRBD2 agrees at 8 bases. CDR1 is SEHNR, CDR2 FQNEAQ, per germline (reference sequence). Trimming removed 0 bases from V and 2 bases from J; junction bases left unmatched: 3. The CDR3 spans 15 residues. CDR3 coding DNA: TGTGCCAGCAGCTTAGCGGGAGCGGGAGCCTACGAGCAGTACTTC. Translation: CASSLAGAGAYEQYF.

J is TRBJ2-1 and V is TRBV4-3; TRBD1 matches at 8 bases. V shed 0 bases, J shed 4 bases, and the junction held 8 bases outside the gene matches. The CDR3 totals 17 residues. Germline assignment: CDR1 LGHNA and CDR2 YSLEER. The CDR3 DNA follows: TGCGCCAGCAGCCAAGATCTGGGACAGGAATCTTACAATGAGCAGTTCTTC. Translated: CASSQDLGQESYNEQFF.

J is TRBJ2-7 and V is TRBV12-3 or TRBV12-4; no clear D. The CDR3 spans 14 residues. The V gene lost 1 base and the J gene lost 0 bases, with 7 bases spanning the gap. The CDR3 region has the DNA TGTGCCAGCAGTTTAGACGGGTACTCCTACGAGCAGTACTTC. Amino acids: CASSLDGYSYEQYF.

In DNA, the CDR3 is TGTGCCAGCAGCTTACCAGGGCCTAACTATGGCTACACCTTC. This translates into CASSLPGPNYGYTF. The chain couples TRBV7-9 to TRBJ1-2; a weak D match, TRBD1 (5 bases). Per the germline V gene, CDR1 is SEHNR and CDR2 is FQNEAQ (reference sequence). The germline V and J ends were trimmed by 2 bases and 0 bases, with 7 bases remaining between them. The CDR3 sequence is 14 residues long. The variable domain in full, with the rest retrieved from reference TRBV7-9 and TRBJ1-2, is DTGVSQNPRHKITKRGQNVTFRCDPISEHNRLYWYRQTLGQGPEFLTYFQNEAQLEKSRLLSDRFSAERPKGSFSTLEIQRTEQGDSAMYLCASSLPGPNYGYTFGSGTRLTVV.

The chain links TRBV24-1 to TRBJ2-6; TRBD1 matches 7 bases. CDR1 and CDR2 (germline): KGHDR, SFDVKD. Germline trimming cut 3 bases from V and 0 bases from J; bases unmatched to any gene: 7. This CDR3 is 18 amino acids long. CDR3: CATSDPERGPSGANVLTF. CDR3 nucleotide sequence: TGTGCCACCAGTGATCCAGAGAGGGGGCCCTCTGGGGCCAACGTCCTGACTTTC.